This T cell receptor (beta chain) derives from a study of blood T cell repertoires in COVID-19 (TCRdb year 2020). Concerning the study at large: Collaborator samples came from the United States, Italy and Spain and covered acute and convalescent phases of COVID-19. Samples came from the ongoing ImmuneRACE study (first 160 participants) plus 1,254 subjects from 6 global collaborators. A freely available public database, intended as a resource for researchers studying the immune response to SARS-CoV-2, is where the repertoires were released. Where HLA class I and class II types were available, the types were taken from metadata supplied by the sample provider, not from assay-based typing. Sample metadata almost always included a de-identified subject ID, COVID-19 status, age in years and sex. Subjects who had been exposed to COVID-19, were actively infected with it, or had recovered from it provided the deeply sampled blood TCRbeta repertoires that made up the dataset. The prospective study material was composed of cDNA or gDNA derived from T cells, B-cell-depleted T cells, or PBMCs.

Collaborating institutions collected whole blood in K2EDTA tubes following their own protocols. For TCRbeta analysis, collaborators shipped samples as frozen whole blood, isolated PBMCs, or DNA extracted from either of those sample types. TCRbeta CDR3 regions were amplified from genomic DNA using the immunoSEQ Assay, a bias-controlled multiplex PCR. In the paper's pipeline: The number of nucleated cells in each sample was estimated by amplification of reference gene primers within the assay. To quantify the absolute abundance of each unique TCRbeta CDR3 rearrangement, sequence reads were collapsed and filtered. For each sample, productive Simpson clonality was calculated as the square root of Simpson's diversity index over productive rearrangements. As stored in TCRdb, this immuneACCESS dataset retains in-frame rearrangements with V and J assigned. A fraction of the clones does not appear; measured against another copy, unresolved V genes explain less than half of the discrepancy, and the remainder lacks a known reason. Clonal size and the V and J genes are those of that table, whereas D and trimming came from the DNA. The sample data list around 150,000 clones, and 80% to 90% of these were observed just once. The top ten constitute around 20% of the sample.

The paper's findings and limits, for the study overall: Clinical and demographic metadata were provided uncurated, with the amount varying by source and participant.

The germline V gene gives CDR1 as SGHTA and CDR2 as FQGNSA. Its CDR3 holds 12 amino acids, cysteine through phenylalanine. Kept here is only the CDR3 DNA, which spans 36 bases and is read in frame from base 1. The V and J ends are trimmed by 8 bases and 4 bases, leaving 9 bases between them. Points on this clone: Its antigen remains unidentified. Base qualities were left out, and no much larger clone turns up one base away.

The V and J genes are TRBV7-2 and TRBJ1-3; matching of 5 bases hints at TRBD1 as the D gene. The sample consisted of peripheral blood. The origin of this receptor is a woman older than 75 with acute or convalescent COVID-19. The nucleotides are TGTGCCAGCCTAACAGGCGGAAACACCATATATTTT. This yields the protein CASLTGGNTIYF. Joined to the reference TRBV7-2 and TRBJ1-3 proteins, this CDR3 gives the full variable domain: GAGVSQSPSNKVTEKGKDVELRCDPISGHTALYWYRQSLGQGLEFLIYFQGNSAPDKSGLPSDRFSAERTGGSVSTLTIQRTQQEDSAVYLCASLTGGNTIYFGEGSWLTVV.